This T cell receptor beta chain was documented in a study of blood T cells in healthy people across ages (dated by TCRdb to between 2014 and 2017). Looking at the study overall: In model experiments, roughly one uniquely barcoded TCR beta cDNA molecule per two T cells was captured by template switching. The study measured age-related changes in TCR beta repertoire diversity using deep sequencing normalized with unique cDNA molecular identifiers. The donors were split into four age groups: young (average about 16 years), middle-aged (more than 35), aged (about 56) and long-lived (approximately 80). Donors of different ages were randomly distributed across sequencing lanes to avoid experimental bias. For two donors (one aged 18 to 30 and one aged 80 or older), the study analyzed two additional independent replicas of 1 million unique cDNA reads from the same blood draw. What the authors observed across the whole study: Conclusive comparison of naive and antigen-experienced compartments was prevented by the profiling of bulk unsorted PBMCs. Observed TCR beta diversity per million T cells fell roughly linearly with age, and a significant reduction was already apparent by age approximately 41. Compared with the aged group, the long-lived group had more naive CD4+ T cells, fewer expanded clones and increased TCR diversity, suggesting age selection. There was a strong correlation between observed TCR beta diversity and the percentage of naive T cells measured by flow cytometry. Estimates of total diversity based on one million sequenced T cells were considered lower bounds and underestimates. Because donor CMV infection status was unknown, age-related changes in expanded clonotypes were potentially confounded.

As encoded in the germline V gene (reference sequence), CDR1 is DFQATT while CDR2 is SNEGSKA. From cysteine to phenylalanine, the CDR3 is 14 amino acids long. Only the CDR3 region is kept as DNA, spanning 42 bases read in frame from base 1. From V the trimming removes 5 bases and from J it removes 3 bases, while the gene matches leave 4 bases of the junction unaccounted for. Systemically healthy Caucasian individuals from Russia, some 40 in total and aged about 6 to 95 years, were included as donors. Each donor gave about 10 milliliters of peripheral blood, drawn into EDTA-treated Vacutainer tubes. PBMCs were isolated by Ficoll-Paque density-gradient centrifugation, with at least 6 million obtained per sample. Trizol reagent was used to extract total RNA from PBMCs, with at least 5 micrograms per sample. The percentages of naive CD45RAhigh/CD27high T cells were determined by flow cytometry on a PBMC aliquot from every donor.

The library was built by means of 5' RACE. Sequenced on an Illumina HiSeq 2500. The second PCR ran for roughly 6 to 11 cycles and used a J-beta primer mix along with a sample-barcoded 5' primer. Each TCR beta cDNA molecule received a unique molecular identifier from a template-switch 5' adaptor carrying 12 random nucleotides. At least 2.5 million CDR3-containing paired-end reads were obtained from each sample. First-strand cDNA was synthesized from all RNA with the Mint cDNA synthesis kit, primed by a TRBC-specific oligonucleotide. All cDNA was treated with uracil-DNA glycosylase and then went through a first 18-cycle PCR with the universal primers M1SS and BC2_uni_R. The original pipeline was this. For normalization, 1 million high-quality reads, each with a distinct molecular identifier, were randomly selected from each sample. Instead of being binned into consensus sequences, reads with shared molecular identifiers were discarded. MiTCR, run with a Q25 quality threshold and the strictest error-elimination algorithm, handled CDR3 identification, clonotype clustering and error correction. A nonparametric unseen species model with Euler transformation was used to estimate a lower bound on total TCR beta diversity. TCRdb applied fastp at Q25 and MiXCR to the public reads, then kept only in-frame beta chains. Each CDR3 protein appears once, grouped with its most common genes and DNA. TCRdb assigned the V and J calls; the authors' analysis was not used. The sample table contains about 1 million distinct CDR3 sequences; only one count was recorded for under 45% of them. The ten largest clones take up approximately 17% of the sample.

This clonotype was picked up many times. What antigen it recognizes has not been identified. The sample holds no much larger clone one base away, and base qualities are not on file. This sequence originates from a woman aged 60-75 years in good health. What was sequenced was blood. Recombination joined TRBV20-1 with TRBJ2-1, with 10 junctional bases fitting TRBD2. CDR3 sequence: CSAPSGRDYNEQFF. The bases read TGCAGTGCTCCCAGCGGGAGGGACTACAATGAGCAGTTCTTC.